Each of the 10 T cell receptor beta chains below was sequenced from the same sample in a study of T cells in women clearing cervical HPV infection. TCRdb's copy holds only in-frame clones and misses some; the assay was immunoSEQ multiplex PCR. The data show 27,000 or so clones, and the top ten clones hold approximately 10%. Sequencing was performed on blood buffy coat. Receptor source: a woman aged 18 to 69 with a cervical HPV16 infection that either progressed to CIN3+ or cleared (not recorded which).

A remark on this clone: The read halts 3 residues ahead of the CDR3 end, with the missing end drawn from the germline J gene. The V call is TRBV7-9, the J call TRBJ2-7; weak D call: TRBD1 (5 bases). The CDR3 consists of 15 residues. V was pared by 4 bases and J by 0 bases, with 13 bases between. CDR1 SEHNR and CDR2 FQNEAQ come from the germline V gene (reference sequence). The covered CDR3 bases are TGTGCCAGCAGCTCCTCCCTACAGGTCTCCTACGAG. Translating gives CASSSSLQVSYE. The CDR3 as a whole reads CASSSSLQVSYEQYF.

Of note for this clone: The read gets to within 3 residues of the CDR3 end, and the germline J gene fills in the rest. The gene calls are TRBV20-1 and TRBJ2-6; D gene uncertain. Trimming pared 3 bases from V and 0 bases from J, leaving 9 bases between. The CDR3 is 15 residues long. CDR1 DFQATT and CDR2 SNEGSKA come from the germline V gene (reference sequence). Partial CDR3 DNA: TGCAGTGCTAGCGGGTGGTTCTCTGGGGCCAACGTC. It encodes CSASGWFSGANV. The whole CDR3 reads CSASGWFSGANVLTF.

Points on this clone: The CDR3 end lies 3 residues beyond the end of the read and is filled in from the germline J gene. The chain recombines TRBV19 with TRBJ1-5, with D possibly being TRBD1 (5 bases). Germline lookup yields CDR1 LNHDA and CDR2 SQIVND (reference sequence). Trimming stripped 7 bases from V and 2 bases from J, with 18 bases between. The CDR3 spans 16 residues. The CDR3 bases that were read are TGTGCCAGTAATGCTGATGAGGGGTATGGCAATCAGCCC. Protein sequence: CASNADEGYGNQP. The full CDR3 protein reads CASNADEGYGNQPQHF.

Turning to this clone: The read gets to within 3 residues of the CDR3 end, and the germline J gene fills in the rest. The chain couples TRBV7-8 to TRBJ1-5, with no clear D. V lost 2 bases, J lost 2 bases, and 19 bases lay in between. This CDR3 is 18 amino acids long. Per the germline V gene, CDR1 is SGHVS and CDR2 is FQNEAQ. CDR3 residues: CASSLSPVRVSGNQPQHF. The CDR3 bases that were read are TGTGCCAGCAGCTTATCACCCGTTAGGGTATCAGGCAATCAGCCC.

As to this clone: The read is 3 residues too short to cover the CDR3 end, so that end is filled in from the germline J gene. The chain uses TRBV19 and TRBJ2-7; TRBD2 matches at 11 bases. V lost 4 bases and J lost 3; bases outside the gene matches: 5. The CDR3 has 15 residues. CDR1 is LNHDA, CDR2 SQIVND, per germline (reference sequence). The DNA read from the CDR3 is TGTGCCAGTAGTACCTCTAGCGGGGGGCACTACGAG. This encodes CASSTSSGGHYE. The whole CDR3 sequence is CASSTSSGGHYEQYF. The full variable domain, with the rest looked up from reference TRBV19 and TRBJ2-7, is DGGITQSPKYLFRKEGQNVTLSCEQNLNHDAMYWYRQDPGQGLRLIYYSQIVNDFQKGDIAEGYSVSREKKESFPLTVTSAQKNPTAFYLCASSTSSGGHYEQYFGPGTRLTVT.

Turning to this clone: From the germline J gene comes the end of the CDR3, since the read stops 3 residues before it. The V gene is TRBV7-2, the J gene TRBJ1-1; D is possibly TRBD1 (5 bases). CDR1 and CDR2 (germline): SGHTA, FQGNSA. The CDR3 extends over 14 amino acids. V lost 0 bases to trimming and J lost 0 bases, with 5 bases between them. CDR3 DNA, as far as it was read: TGTGCCAGCAGCTTAGCAGGGGTGAACACTGAA. Translating it yields CASSLAGVNTE. The CDR3 in full is CASSLAGVNTEAFF.

With regard to this clone: The sequenced fragment ends 3 residues before the CDR3 boundary, so the rest is inferred from the germline J gene. The V and J genes are TRBV7-3 and TRBJ2-7, with 8 bases fitting TRBD1. V shed 4 bases and J 4 bases; nucleotides not matched to a gene: 9. This CDR3 spans 15 amino acids. Germline V gene data show CDR1 as SGHTA and CDR2 as FQGTGA. CDR3: CASSSGQGPNYEQYF. The sequenced CDR3 bases are TGTGCCAGCAGCTCCGGACAGGGACCGAATTACGAG.

CDR3 DNA, as far as it was read: TGTGCCAGCAGTGGAGACAGCAATAATGAAAAA. Encoded protein: CASSGDSNNEK. From start to end, the CDR3 is CASSGDSNNEKLFF. This rearrangement joins TRBV12-3 or TRBV12-4 to TRBJ1-4, with D maybe TRBD1 (5 bases). The read terminates 3 residues before the CDR3 end, so the remaining end is supplied by the germline J gene. Trimming removed 5 bases at V and 4 bases at J, with 11 bases between. There are 14 residues in the CDR3.

As regards this clone: Read data end 3 residues before the CDR3 end; the end is taken from the germline J gene. The rearrangement joins TRBV12-3 or TRBV12-4 to TRBJ1-6, with D possibly TRBD1 on 5 matching bases. Deletions cut 6 bases from V and 7 bases from J, with 10 bases between. The CDR3 is 13 residues long. The CDR3 sequence is CASRTVHNSPLHF. The sequenced part of the CDR3 DNA is TGTGCCAGCAGGACAGTGCACAATTCACCC.

Regarding this clone: The read is 3 residues too short to cover the CDR3 end, so that end is filled in from the germline J gene. This chain links TRBV29-1 with TRBJ2-7, with TRBD2 matching over 7 bases. The CDR3 is 15 amino acids. CDR1 SQVTM and CDR2 ANQGSEA come from the germline V gene. J was trimmed by 0 bases and V by 5 bases; bases with no gene match: 10. Partial CDR3 DNA: TGCAGCGTTCTCACGGGGCGGGGGAGCTCCTACGAG. This translates into CSVLTGRGSSYE. The CDR3, in full, reads CSVLTGRGSSYEQYF.